One and the same sample provided the 20 T cell receptor beta chains below, sequenced in a study of T cell responses to AZD1222 COVID-19 vaccine. Method: immunoSEQ multiplex PCR; TCRdb's copy keeps in-frame clones and lacks some. The table records fewer than 200,000 clones, roughly 94% of them present only once. This specimen was peripheral blood, taken on day 0 of MenACWY control vaccination. The source of these receptors is an adult in good health.

J is TRBJ1-2 and V is TRBV6-1; D remains unclear. V lost 0 bases to trimming and J lost 4 bases, with 6 bases between them. Germline CDR1 reads MNHNS; CDR2 reads SASEGT. The CDR3 runs to 13 residues. Written as DNA, the CDR3 is TGTGCCAGCAGTGAAGCCAACCTCTATGGCTACACCTTC. Its protein product is CASSEANLYGYTF.

This chain links TRBV6-1 with TRBJ2-2, with D possibly being TRBD1 or TRBD2 (5 bases each). Germline V lookup: CDR1 MNHNS, CDR2 SASEGT. The CDR3 is 16 amino acids. The V end lost 4 bases, the J end lost 1 base, and 13 bases lay between the germline ends. DNA for the CDR3: TGTGCCAGCAGTGCCGGGACCCTAGGGAACACCGGGGAGCTGTTTTTT. Its translation: CASSAGTLGNTGELFF.

The chain employs TRBV14 and TRBJ1-5, with D possibly matching TRBD1 (6 bases). This CDR3 comprises 15 residues. Trimming removed 7 bases from V and 5 bases from J, with 18 bases in between. Germline CDR1 SGHDN, CDR2 FVKESK. The CDR3 is CASTLNGGRDQPQHF. CDR3 bases: TGTGCCAGCACCTTAAATGGGGGGCGTGATCAGCCCCAGCATTTT. The full variable domain, its missing parts supplied by reference TRBV14 and TRBJ1-5, is EAGVTQFPSHSVIEKGQTVTLRCDPISGHDNLYWYRRVMGKEIKFLLHFVKESKQDESGMPNNRFLAERTGGTYSTLKVQPAELEDSGVYFCASTLNGGRDQPQHFGDGTRLSIL.

The rearrangement links TRBV7-2 to TRBJ1-5; D is perhaps TRBD1 (5 bases). The CDR3 runs 15 residues. V lost 1 base and J 6 bases, leaving 13 bases between the germline ends. In germline, CDR1 is SGHTA, CDR2 FQGNSA. This chain's CDR3 is CASSLESRVGQPQHF. The DNA of the CDR3 is TGTGCCAGCAGCTTAGAATCCAGGGTGGGTCAGCCCCAGCATTTT.

The rearrangement joins TRBV2 to TRBJ1-1; TRBD1 might be the D (5 bases). The CDR3 has 10 residues. CDR1 is SNHLY, CDR2 FYNNEI, per germline. Trimming removed 8 bases from V and 7 bases from J, with 8 bases in between. Written as DNA, the CDR3 is TGTGCCAGCCGGGACGGTGAAGCTTTCTTT. Translated, it gives CASRDGEAFF.

This clone has a handful of counts. The chain employs TRBV24-1 and TRBJ2-5, with 8 nucleotides matching TRBD1. V dropped 5 bases and J dropped 4; count of bases not matched to a gene: 5. This CDR3 is 14 amino acids long. CDR1 KGHDR and CDR2 SFDVKD come from the germline V gene. In DNA form, the CDR3 reads TGTGCCACCAGTGCCCTGGACAGGGCAGAGACCCAGTACTTC. This encodes CATSALDRAETQYF.

V and J are TRBV5-1 and TRBJ1-5; TRBD1 matches at 9 bases. The CDR3 totals 17 residues. From germline, CDR1 is SGHRS and CDR2 YFSETQ. The V segment lost 4 bases and the J segment 1 base; nucleotides outside the gene matches: 9. The CDR3 sequence: CASSPGSTGGSNQPQHF. DNA for the CDR3: TGCGCCAGCAGCCCCGGCTCGACAGGGGGGAGCAATCAGCCCCAGCATTTT.

This chain joins TRBV29-1 and TRBJ1-5, with 7 bases matching TRBD1. Germline loops: CDR1 SQVTM, CDR2 ANQGSEA. V was clipped by 6 bases and J by 5 bases; unmatched bases: 4. The CDR3 runs 12 residues. The CDR3 DNA reads as TGCAGCGTGGGAGGACAGGATCAGCCCCAGCATTTT. This gives the protein CSVGGQDQPQHF.

This sequence joins TRBV2 and TRBJ1-5; 12 bases match TRBD1. Germline CDR1 is SNHLY and CDR2 is FYNNEI. V shed 4 bases and J 5 bases; nucleotides not matched to a gene: 3. The CDR3 runs 15 residues. The CDR3 bases are TGTGCCAGCAGTGGAGGGACAGGGGGCTATCAGCCCCAGCATTTT. Its translation: CASSGGTGGYQPQHF.

V gene TRBV2 combines with J gene TRBJ2-3; 9 bases agree with TRBD1. J lost 5 bases, V lost 5 bases, and 5 bases had no gene match. Germline CDR1 reads SNHLY; CDR2 reads FYNNEI. The CDR3 totals 14 residues. CDR3 DNA sequence: TGTGCCAGCAGTCAACAGGGGGCAGGAGATACGCAGTATTTT. Protein product: CASSQQGAGDTQYF. The full variable domain, its missing parts supplied by reference TRBV2 and TRBJ2-3, is EPEVTQTPSHQVTQMGQEVILRCVPISNHLYFYWYRQILGQKVEFLVSFYNNEISEKSEIFDDQFSVERPDGSNFTLKIRSTKLEDSAMYFCASSQQGAGDTQYFGPGTRLTVL.

V usage is TRBV27 and J usage is TRBJ1-5; possible D gene TRBD1, 6 bases. CDR3 length: 13 amino acids. Germline CDR1 reads MNHEY; CDR2 reads SMNVEV (reference sequence). The germline V and J ends were trimmed by 3 bases and 9 bases, with 12 bases remaining between them. Written as DNA, the CDR3 is TGTGCCAGCAGTTTGCGGACAGCTGCGCCCCAGCATTTT. Translating it yields CASSLRTAAPQHF.

The V gene is TRBV3-1 (or the pseudogene TRBV3-2), the J gene TRBJ2-7; 12 nucleotides agree with TRBD1. Germline values: CDR1 LGHDT, CDR2 YNNKEL (reference sequence). There are 16 residues in the CDR3. The junction had 11 bases not matched to a gene; V was cut back by 4 bases and J by 7 bases. CDR3 in amino acids: CASSRLPGQGAEEQYF. CDR3 bases: TGTGCCAGCAGCCGGCTTCCGGGACAGGGGGCGGAAGAGCAGTACTTC.

V gene TRBV19 combines with J gene TRBJ1-1; possible D gene TRBD1, 6 bases. There are 14 residues in the CDR3. Trimming left V 7 bases short and J 4 bases short, with 16 bases between. Per germline, CDR1 LNHDA and CDR2 SQIVND (reference sequence). The CDR3 is CASTAQGRRTEAFF. The CDR3 bases are TGTGCCAGTACCGCGCAGGGGCGACGCACTGAAGCTTTCTTT.

The chain is built from TRBV29-1 and TRBJ1-2; D call uncertain. Trimming cost V 3 bases and J 1 base, with 12 bases left between them. This CDR3 comprises 14 residues. Germline V gene sequence: CDR1 SQVTM, CDR2 ANQGSEA. This CDR3 reads CSVDESSLNYGYTF. DNA of the CDR3: TGCAGCGTTGATGAGTCATCTCTTAACTATGGCTACACCTTC. Variable domain in full (rest from reference TRBV29-1 and TRBJ1-2): SAVISQKPSRDICQRGTSLTIQCQVDSQVTMMFWYRQQPGQSLTLIATANQGSEATYESGFVIDKFPISRPNLTFSTLTVSNMSPEDSSIYLCSVDESSLNYGYTFGSGTRLTVV.

J is TRBJ1-4 and V is TRBV9; TRBD1 matches 8 bases. The CDR3 spans 15 residues. The trim removed 3 bases at V and 2 bases at J, leaving 3 bases unmatched. From germline, CDR1 is SGDLS and CDR2 YYNGEE. The CDR3 DNA sequence: TGTGCCAGCAGCGACAGGGGGTCGACTAATGAAAAACTGTTTTTT. Its translation is CASSDRGSTNEKLFF.

This clone was counted between two and nine times. The chain employs TRBV6-5 and TRBJ1-1, with D maybe TRBD1 (5 bases). The V end lost 6 bases, the J end lost 6 bases, and 20 bases lay between the germline ends. The CDR3 consists of 15 residues. The germline gives CDR1 MNHEY, CDR2 SVGAGI. The CDR3 DNA reads as TGTGCCAGCAGCTGGGGGACGTTGAGCAAACCTGAAGCTTTCTTT. Protein product: CASSWGTLSKPEAFF.

This clone was detected only once. The chain recombines TRBV7-9 with TRBJ1-2; D possibly corresponds to TRBD1 (6 bases). V was clipped by 1 base and J by 3 bases, with 9 bases between them. This CDR3 is built from 14 residues. Germline assignment: CDR1 SEHNR and CDR2 FQNEAQ (reference sequence). In DNA form, the CDR3 reads TGTGCCAGCAGCTTAGGGGGGCTGGACTATGGCTACACCTTC. Protein product: CASSLGGLDYGYTF.

The table lists this clone with a count of one. The genes are TRBV6-5 and TRBJ2-3; 9 nucleotides line up with TRBD2. CDR1 MNHEY and CDR2 SVGAGI come from the germline V gene. Trimming at V came to 5 bases and at J to 4 bases, leaving 7 bases not matched to a gene. This CDR3 region has 15 residues. As DNA, the CDR3 is TGTGCCAGCAGTCTTAGCGGGAGAGGGGCAGATACGCAGTATTTT. Protein: CASSLSGRGADTQYF.

The chain's CDR3 is CATSVLAGGPDTQYF. The CDR3 DNA sequence: TGTGCCACCAGTGTTTTAGCGGGGGGTCCAGATACGCAGTATTTT. The rearrangement joins TRBV24-1 to TRBJ2-3, with 10 bases fitting TRBD2. The V and J ends lost 5 bases and 4 bases, in that order; junction bases with no gene match: 5. CDR1 is KGHDR, CDR2 SFDVKD, per germline. The CDR3 is 15 amino acids.

This chain connects TRBV27 to TRBJ2-7, with unresolved D. The CDR3 length is 13 residues. Per the germline V gene, CDR1 is MNHEY and CDR2 is SMNVEV (reference sequence). V was trimmed by 7 bases and J by 6 bases, leaving 16 bases between them. In nucleotides, the CDR3 is TGTGCCAGCAAAATCCCCGGATCTGTCGAGCAGTACTTC. It yields the protein CASKIPGSVEQYF.